This T cell receptor (beta chain) was captured in a study of shared clonotypes between healthy human individuals. Sequenced by immunoSEQ multiplex PCR; TCRdb stores in-frame clones only, minus some. The data contain about 2.2 million clones, about 94% of them singletons. Trimming took 5 bases from V and 0 from J, leaving 11 bases between them. CDR1 is LNHNV, CDR2 YYDKDF, per germline (reference sequence). The CDR3 extends over 14 amino acids. CD8 cells regarded as naive lacked CD45RO, were positively chosen for CCR7, and omitted terminally differentiated effector memory CD45RA+ cells. The rearrangement links TRBV15 to TRBJ2-7; D is ambiguous. Sequenced sample: naive CD8+ T cells from PBMCs. The source of this sequence is a man between 18 and 35 years old in good health. Some clones in this sample may be carry-over from other donors' samples. The CDR3 bases are TGTGCCACCAGCCGCAGGTCGGACTCCTACGAGCAGTACTTC. This encodes CATSRRSDSYEQYF.